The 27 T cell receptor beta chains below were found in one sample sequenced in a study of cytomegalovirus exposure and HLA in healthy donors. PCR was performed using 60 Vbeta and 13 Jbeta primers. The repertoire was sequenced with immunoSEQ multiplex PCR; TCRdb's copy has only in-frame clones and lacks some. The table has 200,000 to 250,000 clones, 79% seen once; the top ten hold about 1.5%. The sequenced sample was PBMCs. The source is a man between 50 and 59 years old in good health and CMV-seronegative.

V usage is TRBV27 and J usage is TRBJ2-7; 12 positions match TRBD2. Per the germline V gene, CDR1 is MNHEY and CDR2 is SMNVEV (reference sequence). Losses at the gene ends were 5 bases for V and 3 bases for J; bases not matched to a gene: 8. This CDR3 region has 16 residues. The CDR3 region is CASSARLAGARYEQYF. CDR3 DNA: TGTGCCAGCAGTGCTCGACTAGCGGGAGCCCGCTACGAGCAGTACTTC.

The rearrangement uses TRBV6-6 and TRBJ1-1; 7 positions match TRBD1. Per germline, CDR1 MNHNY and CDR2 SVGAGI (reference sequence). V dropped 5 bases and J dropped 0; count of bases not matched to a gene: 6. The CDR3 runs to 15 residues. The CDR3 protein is CASSDPGQMNTEAFF. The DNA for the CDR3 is TGTGCCAGCAGTGATCCGGGACAGATGAACACTGAAGCTTTCTTT.

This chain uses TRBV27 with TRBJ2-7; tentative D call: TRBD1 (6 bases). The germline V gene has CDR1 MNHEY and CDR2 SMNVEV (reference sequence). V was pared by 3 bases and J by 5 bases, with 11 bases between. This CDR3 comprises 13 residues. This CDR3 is CASSLPGHHEQYF. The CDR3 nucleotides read TGTGCCAGCAGTTTGCCGGGACACCACGAGCAGTACTTC.

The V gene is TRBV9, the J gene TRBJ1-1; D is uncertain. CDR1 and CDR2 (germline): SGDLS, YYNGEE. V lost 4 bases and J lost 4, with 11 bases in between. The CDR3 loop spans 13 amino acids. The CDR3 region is CASSIDRVTEAFF. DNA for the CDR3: TGTGCCAGCAGCATCGACCGGGTCACTGAAGCTTTCTTT.

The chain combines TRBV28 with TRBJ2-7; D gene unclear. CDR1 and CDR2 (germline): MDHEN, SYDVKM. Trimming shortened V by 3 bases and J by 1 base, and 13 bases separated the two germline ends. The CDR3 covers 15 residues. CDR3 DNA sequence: TGTGCCAGCAGTTTTCGTGGGCCCCAATCCTACGAGCAGTACTTC. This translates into CASSFRGPQSYEQYF.

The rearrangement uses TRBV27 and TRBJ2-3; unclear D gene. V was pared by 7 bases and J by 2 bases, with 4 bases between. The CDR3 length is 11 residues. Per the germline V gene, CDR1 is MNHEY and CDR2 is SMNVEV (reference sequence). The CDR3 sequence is CASIYTDTQYF. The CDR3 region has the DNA TGTGCCAGCATTTACACAGATACGCAGTATTTT.

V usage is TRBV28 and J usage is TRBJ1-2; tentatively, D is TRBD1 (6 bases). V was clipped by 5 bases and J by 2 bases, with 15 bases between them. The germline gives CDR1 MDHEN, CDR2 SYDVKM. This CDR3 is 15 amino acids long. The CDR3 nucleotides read TGTGCCAGCAGTCCAGACAGGTTTAGGAACTATGGCTACACCTTC. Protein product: CASSPDRFRNYGYTF.

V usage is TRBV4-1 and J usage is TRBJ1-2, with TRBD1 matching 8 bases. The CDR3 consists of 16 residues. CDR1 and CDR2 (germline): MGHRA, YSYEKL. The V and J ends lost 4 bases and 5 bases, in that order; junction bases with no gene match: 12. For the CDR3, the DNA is TGCGCCAGCAGCCCCCAGGGGGCGACCCTTCCTTATGGCTACACCTTC. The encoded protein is CASSPQGATLPYGYTF.

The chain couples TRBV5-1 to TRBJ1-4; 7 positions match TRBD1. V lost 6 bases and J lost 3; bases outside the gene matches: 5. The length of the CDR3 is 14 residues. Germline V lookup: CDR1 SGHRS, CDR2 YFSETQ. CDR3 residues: CASTLGTANEKLFF. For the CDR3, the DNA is TGCGCCAGCACCCTGGGGACAGCTAATGAAAAACTGTTTTTT.

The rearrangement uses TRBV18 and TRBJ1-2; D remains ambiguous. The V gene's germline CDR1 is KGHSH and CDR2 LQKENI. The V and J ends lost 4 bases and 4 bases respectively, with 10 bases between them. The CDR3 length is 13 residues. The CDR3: CASSQADIYGYTF. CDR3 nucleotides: TGTGCCAGCTCACAAGCTGATATCTATGGCTACACCTTC. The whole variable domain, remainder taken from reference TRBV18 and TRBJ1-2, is NAGVMQNPRHLVRRRGQEARLRCSPMKGHSHVYWYRQLPEEGLKFMVYLQKENIIDESGMPKERFSAEFPKEGPSILRIQQVVRGDSAAYFCASSQADIYGYTFGSGTRLTVV.

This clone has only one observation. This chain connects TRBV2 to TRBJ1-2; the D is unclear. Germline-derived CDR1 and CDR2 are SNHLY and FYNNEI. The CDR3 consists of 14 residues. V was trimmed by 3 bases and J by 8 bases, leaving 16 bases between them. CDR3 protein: CASSDRLQKRGYTF. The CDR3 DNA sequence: TGTGCCAGCAGTGACAGATTACAGAAAAGGGGCTACACCTTC.

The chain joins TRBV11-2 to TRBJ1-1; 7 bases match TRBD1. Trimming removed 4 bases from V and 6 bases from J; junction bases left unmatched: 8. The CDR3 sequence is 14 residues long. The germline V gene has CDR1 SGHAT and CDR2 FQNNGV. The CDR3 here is CASSSPGQSPEAFF. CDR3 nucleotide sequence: TGTGCCAGCAGCTCCCCGGGACAGTCCCCTGAAGCTTTCTTT.

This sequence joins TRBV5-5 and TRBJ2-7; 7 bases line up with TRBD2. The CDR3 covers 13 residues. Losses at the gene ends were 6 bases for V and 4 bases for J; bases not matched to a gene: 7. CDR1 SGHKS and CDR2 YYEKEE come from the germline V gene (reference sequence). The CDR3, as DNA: TGTGCCAGCACCCCCGGCGGGAGTTACGAGCAGTACTTC. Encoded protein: CASTPGGSYEQYF.

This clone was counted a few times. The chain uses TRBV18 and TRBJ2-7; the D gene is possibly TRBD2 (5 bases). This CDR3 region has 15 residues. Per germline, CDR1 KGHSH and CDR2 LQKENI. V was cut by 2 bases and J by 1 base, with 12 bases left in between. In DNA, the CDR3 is TGTGCCAGCTCACCATCTGGCAGCGGTTCCTACGAGCAGTACTTC. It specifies CASSPSGSGSYEQYF.

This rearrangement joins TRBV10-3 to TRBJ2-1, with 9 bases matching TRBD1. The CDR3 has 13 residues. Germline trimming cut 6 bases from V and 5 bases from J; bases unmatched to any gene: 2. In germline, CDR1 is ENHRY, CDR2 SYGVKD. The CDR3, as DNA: TGTGCCATCAGACAGGGGGCCAACAATGAGCAGTTCTTC. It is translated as CAIRQGANNEQFF.

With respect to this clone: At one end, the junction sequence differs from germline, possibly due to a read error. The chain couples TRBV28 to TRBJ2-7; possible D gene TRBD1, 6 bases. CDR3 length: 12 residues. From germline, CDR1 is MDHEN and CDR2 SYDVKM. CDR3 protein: CAGSLRGYEQYF. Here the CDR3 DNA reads TGTGCCGGCAGTTTAAGGGGGTACGAGCAGTACTTC.

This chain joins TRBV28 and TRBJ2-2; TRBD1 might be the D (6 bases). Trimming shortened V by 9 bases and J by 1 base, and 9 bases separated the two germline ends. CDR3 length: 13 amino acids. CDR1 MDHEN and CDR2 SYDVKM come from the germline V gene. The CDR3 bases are TGTGCCAGTTACAGGGAGAACACCGGGGAGCTGTTTTTT. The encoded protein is CASYRENTGELFF.

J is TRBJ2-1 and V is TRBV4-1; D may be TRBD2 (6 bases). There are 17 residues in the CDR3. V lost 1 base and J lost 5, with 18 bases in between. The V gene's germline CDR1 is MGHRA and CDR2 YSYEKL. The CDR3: CASSQARGIAENNEQFF. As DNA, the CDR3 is TGCGCCAGCAGCCAAGCAAGGGGAATAGCGGAAAACAATGAGCAGTTCTTC.

The CDR3 DNA follows: TGTGCCAGCAGTTTACAGGACAGGGGGAAGGAGACCCAGTACTTC. It yields the protein CASSLQDRGKETQYF. The chain has TRBV27 and TRBJ2-5; TRBD1 matches at 10 bases. The CDR3 covers 15 residues. With 2 bases clipped from V and 5 bases from J, the junction kept 5 bases outside the gene matches. The germline V gene has CDR1 MNHEY and CDR2 SMNVEV (reference sequence).

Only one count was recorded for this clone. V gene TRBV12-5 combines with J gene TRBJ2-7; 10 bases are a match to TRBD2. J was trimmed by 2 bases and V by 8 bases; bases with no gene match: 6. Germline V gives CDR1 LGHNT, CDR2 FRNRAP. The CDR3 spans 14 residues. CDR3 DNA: TGTGCTAGTAAATCTAGCGGGGGTCCCTACGAGCAGTACTTC. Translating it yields CASKSSGGPYEQYF.

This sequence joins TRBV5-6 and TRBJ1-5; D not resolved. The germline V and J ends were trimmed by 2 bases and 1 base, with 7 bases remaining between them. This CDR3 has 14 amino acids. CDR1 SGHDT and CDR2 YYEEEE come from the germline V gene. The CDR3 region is CASSLRRSNQPQHF. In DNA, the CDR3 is TGTGCCAGCAGCTTAAGGAGGAGCAATCAGCCCCAGCATTTT. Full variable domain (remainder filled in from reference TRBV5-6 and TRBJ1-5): DAGVTQSPTHLIKTRGQQVTLRCSPKSGHDTVSWYQQALGQGPQFIFQYYEEEERQRGNFPDRFSGHQFPNYSSELNVNALLLGDSALYLCASSLRRSNQPQHFGDGTRLSIL.

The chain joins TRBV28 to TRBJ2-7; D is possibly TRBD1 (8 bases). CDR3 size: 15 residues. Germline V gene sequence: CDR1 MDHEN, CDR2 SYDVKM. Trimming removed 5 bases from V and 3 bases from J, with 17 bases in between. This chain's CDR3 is CASSIRTGTIYEQYF. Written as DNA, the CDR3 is TGTGCCAGCAGTATAAGGACAGGGACTATCTACGAGCAGTACTTC.

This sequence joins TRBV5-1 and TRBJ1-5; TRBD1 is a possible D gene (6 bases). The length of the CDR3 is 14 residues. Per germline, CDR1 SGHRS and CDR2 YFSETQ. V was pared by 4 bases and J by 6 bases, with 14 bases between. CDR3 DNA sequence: TGCGCCAGCAGCGAATCGGGGGGCGTTCAGCCCCAGCATTTT. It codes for CASSESGGVQPQHF.

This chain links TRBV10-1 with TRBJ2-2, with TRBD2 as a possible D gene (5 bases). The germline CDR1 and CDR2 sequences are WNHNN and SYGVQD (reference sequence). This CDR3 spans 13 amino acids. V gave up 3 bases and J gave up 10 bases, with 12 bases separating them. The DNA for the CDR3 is TGCGCCAGCAGTGAACTAGTGGGTATGGAGCTGTTTTTT. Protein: CASSELVGMELFF.

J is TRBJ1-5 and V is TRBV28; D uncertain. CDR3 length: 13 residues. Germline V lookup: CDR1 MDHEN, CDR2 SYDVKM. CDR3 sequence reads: CAIREGLNQPQHF. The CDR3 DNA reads TGTGCGATAAGGGAGGGCCTCAATCAGCCCCAGCATTTT.

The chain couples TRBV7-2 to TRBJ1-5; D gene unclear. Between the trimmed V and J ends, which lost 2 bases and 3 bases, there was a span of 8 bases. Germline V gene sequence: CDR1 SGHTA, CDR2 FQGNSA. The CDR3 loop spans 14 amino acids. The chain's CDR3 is CASSLRRYNQPQHF. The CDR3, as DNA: TGTGCCAGCAGCTTACGCAGGTACAATCAGCCCCAGCATTTT.

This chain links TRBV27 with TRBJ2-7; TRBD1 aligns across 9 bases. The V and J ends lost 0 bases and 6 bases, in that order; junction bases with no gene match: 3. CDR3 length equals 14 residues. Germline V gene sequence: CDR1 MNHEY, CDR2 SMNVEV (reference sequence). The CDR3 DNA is TGTGCCAGCAGTTTATCCGGGACAGGGTTCGAGCAGTACTTC. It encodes CASSLSGTGFEQYF.